This TCR beta chain was captured in a study of blood T cell repertoires in COVID-19 (dated by TCRdb to 2018 to 2021). Describing the broader study: The collaborator samples originated in the United States, Italy and Spain and spanned the acute and convalescent phases of COVID-19. The samples were drawn from the first 160 participants of the ongoing ImmuneRACE study and from 1,254 subjects provided by 6 global collaborators. The material from the prospective study consisted of cDNA or gDNA derived from T cells, B-cell-depleted T cells, or PBMCs. A de-identified subject ID, COVID-19 status, age in years and sex were almost always included in the sample metadata. Where HLA class I and class II types were available, the types were taken from metadata supplied by the sample provider, not from assay-based typing. The repertoires were released in a freely available public database intended as a resource for research on the immune response to SARS-CoV-2. Deeply sampled blood TCRbeta repertoires from subjects exposed to, actively infected with, or recovered from COVID-19 were included in the dataset.

The CDR3 runs 13 residues from the cysteine to the phenylalanine. The retained sequence is limited to the CDR3, 39 bases, with the frame set at the first base. The germline ends are 7 bases apart after V is trimmed by 3 bases and J by 1 base. Enrolling through a virtual design, the prospective study's participants ranged in age from about 18 to 89 years and lived across some 23 United States geographic areas. To assign participants to cohorts, the prospective study relied on clinical history that participants themselves reported in a screening survey and a study questionnaire. Exposed participants were defined as having been in contact with someone with a PCR-confirmed or clinician-diagnosed COVID-19 case within 2 weeks of study entry. Each participant in the prospective study had whole blood, serum and a nasopharyngeal or oropharyngeal swab collected by mobile phlebotomists. Over an approximately 2-month period, participants in the prospective study had the option of providing additional blood draws and questionnaires. Blood samples from the prospective study were shipped frozen or at room temperature prior to DNA extraction.

General study outcomes and caveats: The amount of clinical and demographic metadata varied by source and participant and was provided uncurated.

TCRbeta CDR3 regions were amplified from genomic DNA by means of the immunoSEQ Assay, a bias-controlled multiplex PCR. The authors' pipeline ran thus. The number of nucleated cells in each sample was estimated from the amplification of reference gene primers within the assay. To quantify the absolute abundance of each unique TCRbeta CDR3 rearrangement, sequence reads were collapsed and filtered. Productive Simpson clonality was computed per sample as the square root of Simpson's diversity index over productive rearrangements. This is the immuneACCESS table as TCRdb keeps it, with only in-frame sequences that have V and J called. A part of the clones is gone; compared with another copy, unresolved V genes explain less than half, and the rest is unexplained. Clone size and V and J calls were adopted from that table, with D and trimming inferred from the DNA. Present in this sample are roughly 280,000 clones, around 93% of which were seen just once. The ten largest clones add up to approximately 2.7% of the sample.

Of note for this clone: What this receptor recognizes is not known. No qualities accompany the bases; no much larger clone lies one base away.

The sample consisted of PBMCs or T cells enriched from blood (not recorded which). The sequence came from a man in his forties who had been exposed to COVID-19. The chain uses TRBV12-3 or TRBV12-4 and TRBJ2-7; the D gene is perhaps TRBD2, from 5 matching bases. This receptor carries the CDR3 CASSLDFSYEQYF. The nucleotide sequence is TGTGCCAGCAGTTTGGACTTTTCCTACGAGCAGTACTTC.